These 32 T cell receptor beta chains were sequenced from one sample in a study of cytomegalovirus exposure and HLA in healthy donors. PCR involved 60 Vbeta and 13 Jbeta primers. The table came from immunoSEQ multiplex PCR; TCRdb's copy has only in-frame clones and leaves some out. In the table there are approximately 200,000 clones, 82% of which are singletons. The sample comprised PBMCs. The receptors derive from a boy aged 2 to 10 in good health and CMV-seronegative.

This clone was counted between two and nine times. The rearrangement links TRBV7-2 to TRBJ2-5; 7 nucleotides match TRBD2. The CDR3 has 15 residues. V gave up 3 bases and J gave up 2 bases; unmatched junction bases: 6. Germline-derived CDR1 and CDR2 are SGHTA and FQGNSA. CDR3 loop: CASSLATSHQETQYF. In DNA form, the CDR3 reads TGTGCCAGCAGCTTGGCGACTAGCCATCAAGAGACCCAGTACTTC.

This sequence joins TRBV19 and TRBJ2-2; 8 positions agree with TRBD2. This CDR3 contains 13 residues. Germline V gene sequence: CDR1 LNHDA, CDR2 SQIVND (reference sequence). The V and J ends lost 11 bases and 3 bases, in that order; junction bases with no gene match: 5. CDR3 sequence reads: CAAGGGYTGELFF. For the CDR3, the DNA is TGTGCCGCCGGGGGGGGTTACACCGGGGAGCTGTTTTTT.

The CDR3, as DNA: TGTGCCAGCAGGGGGGGTGGAGGGACTAGCACAAACAATGAGCAGTTCTTC. Translated, it gives CASRGGGGTSTNNEQFF. The V and J genes are TRBV2 and TRBJ2-1; 9 positions agree with TRBD2. CDR1 and CDR2 (germline): SNHLY, FYNNEI. Trimming at V came to 6 bases and at J to 5 bases, leaving 14 bases not matched to a gene. This CDR3 has 17 amino acids.

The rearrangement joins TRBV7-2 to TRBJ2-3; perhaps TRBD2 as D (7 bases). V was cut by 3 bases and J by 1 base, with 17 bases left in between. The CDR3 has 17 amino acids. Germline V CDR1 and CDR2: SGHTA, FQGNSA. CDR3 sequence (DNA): TGTGCCAGCAGCTTCGGGGGGCCGCGCGGGGGCACAGATACGCAGTATTTT. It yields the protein CASSFGGPRGGTDTQYF.

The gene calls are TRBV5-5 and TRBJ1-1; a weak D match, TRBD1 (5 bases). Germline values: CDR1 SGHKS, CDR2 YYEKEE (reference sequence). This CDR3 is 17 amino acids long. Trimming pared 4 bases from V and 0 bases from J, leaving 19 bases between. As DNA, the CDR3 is TGTGCCAGCAGCCGAACCCCCAGTGGGGCGGTGAACACTGAAGCTTTCTTT. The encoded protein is CASSRTPSGAVNTEAFF. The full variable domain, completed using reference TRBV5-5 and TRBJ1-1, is DAGVTQSPTHLIKTRGQQVTLRCSPISGHKSVSWYQQVLGQGPQFIFQYYEKEERGRGNFPDRFSARQFPNYSSELNVNALLLGDSALYLCASSRTPSGAVNTEAFFGQGTRLTVV.

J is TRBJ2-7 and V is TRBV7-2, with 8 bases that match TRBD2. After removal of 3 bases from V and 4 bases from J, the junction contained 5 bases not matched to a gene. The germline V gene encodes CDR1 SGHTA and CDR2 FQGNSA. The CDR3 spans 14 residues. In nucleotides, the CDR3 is TGTGCCAGCAGCTTCGGGGGGGTTCGGTACGAGCAGTACTTC. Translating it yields CASSFGGVRYEQYF. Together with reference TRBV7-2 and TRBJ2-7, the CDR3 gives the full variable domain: GAGVSQSPSNKVTEKGKDVELRCDPISGHTALYWYRQSLGQGLEFLIYFQGNSAPDKSGLPSDRFSAERTGGSVSTLTIQRTQQEDSAVYLCASSFGGVRYEQYFGPGTRLTVT.

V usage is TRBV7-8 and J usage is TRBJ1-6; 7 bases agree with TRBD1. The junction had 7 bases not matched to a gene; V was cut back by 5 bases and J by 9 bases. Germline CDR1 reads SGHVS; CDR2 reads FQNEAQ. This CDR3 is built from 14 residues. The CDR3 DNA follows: TGTGCCAGCAGCCAGACAGGGAGTCCTTCACCCCTCCACTTT. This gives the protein CASSQTGSPSPLHF.

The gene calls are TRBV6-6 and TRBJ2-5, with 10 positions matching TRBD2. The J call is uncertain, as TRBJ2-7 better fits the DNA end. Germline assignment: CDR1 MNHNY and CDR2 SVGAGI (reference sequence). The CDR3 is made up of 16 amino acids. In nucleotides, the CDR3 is TGTGCCAGCAGTTACCCTAGCGGGGGAGCTTTCTACGAGCAGTACTTC. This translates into CASSYPSGGAFYEQYF.

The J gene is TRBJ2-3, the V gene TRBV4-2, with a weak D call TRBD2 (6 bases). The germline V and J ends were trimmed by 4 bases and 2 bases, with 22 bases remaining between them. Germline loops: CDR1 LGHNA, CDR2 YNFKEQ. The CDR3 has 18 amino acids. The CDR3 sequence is CASSPGSGPNLDTDTQYF. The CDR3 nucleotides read TGTGCCAGCAGCCCCGGTAGCGGACCCAATTTAGACACAGATACGCAGTATTTT.

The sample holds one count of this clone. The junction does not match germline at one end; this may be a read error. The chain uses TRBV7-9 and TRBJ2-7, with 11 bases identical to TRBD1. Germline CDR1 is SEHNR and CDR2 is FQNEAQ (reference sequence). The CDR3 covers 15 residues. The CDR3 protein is CSSSSPDRGLNEQYF. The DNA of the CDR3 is TGTTCCAGCAGCTCCCCGGACAGGGGGCTCAACGAGCAGTACTTC. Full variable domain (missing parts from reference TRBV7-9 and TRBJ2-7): DTGVSQNPRHKITKRGQNVTFRCDPISEHNRLYWYRQTLGQGPEFLTYFQNEAQLEKSRLLSDRFSAERPKGSFSTLEIQRTEQGDSAMYLCSSSSPDRGLNEQYFGPGTRLTVT.

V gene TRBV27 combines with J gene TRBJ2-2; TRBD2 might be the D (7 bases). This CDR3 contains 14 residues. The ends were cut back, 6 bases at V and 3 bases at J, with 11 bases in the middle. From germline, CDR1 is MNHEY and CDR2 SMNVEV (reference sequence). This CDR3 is CASRRGRDTGELFF. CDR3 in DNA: TGTGCCAGCAGGAGGGGGAGGGACACCGGGGAGCTGTTTTTT.

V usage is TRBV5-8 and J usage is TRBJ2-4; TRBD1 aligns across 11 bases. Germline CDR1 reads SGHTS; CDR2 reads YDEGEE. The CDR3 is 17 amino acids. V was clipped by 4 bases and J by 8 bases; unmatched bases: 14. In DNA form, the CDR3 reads TGTGCCAGCAGCCCCAACAAATTCCGGGACAGGGGGGACATTCAGTACTTC. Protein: CASSPNKFRDRGDIQYF.

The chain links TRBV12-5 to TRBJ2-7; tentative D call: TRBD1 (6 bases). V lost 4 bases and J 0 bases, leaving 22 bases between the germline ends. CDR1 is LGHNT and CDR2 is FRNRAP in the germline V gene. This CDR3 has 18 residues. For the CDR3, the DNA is TGTGCTAGTGGTTCAGTAGGGGACAACTATCGAATCTCCTACGAGCAGTACTTC. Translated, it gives CASGSVGDNYRISYEQYF.

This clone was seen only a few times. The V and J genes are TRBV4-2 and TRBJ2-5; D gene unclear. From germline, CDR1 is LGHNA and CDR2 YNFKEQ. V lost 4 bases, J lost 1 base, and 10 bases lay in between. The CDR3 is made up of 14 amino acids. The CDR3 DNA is TGTGCCAGCAGCCGGAAGCGAAGCCAAGAGACCCAGTACTTC. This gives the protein CASSRKRSQETQYF.

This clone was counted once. The CDR3 DNA is TGTGCCAGCAGCTTAGGGTATGGCGGCAGCTACAATGAGCAGTTCTTC. Its protein is CASSLGYGGSYNEQFF. The J gene is TRBJ2-1, the V gene TRBV7-2, with unresolved D. V lost 1 base and J lost 3, with 13 bases in between. The V gene's germline CDR1 is SGHTA and CDR2 FQGNSA. This CDR3 is built from 16 residues.

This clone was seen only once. The CDR3 nucleotides are TGTGCCAGCAGCTTGTTCTCCTTGTTCAGGGGGAGTAGCACCCTCCACTTT. Amino acid sequence: CASSLFSLFRGSSTLHF. The rearrangement uses TRBV5-6 and TRBJ1-6; 7 bases align to TRBD1. This CDR3 contains 17 residues. Germline assignment: CDR1 SGHDT and CDR2 YYEEEE. Trimming took 1 base from V and 14 from J; bases not matched to a gene: 18.

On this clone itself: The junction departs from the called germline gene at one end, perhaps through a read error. The CDR3 is CASSQEGTLTSEKLFF. The CDR3 DNA sequence: TGCGCCAGCAGCCAAGAAGGAACGCTTACTAGTGAAAAACTGTTTTTT. The rearrangement links TRBV4-3 to TRBJ1-4; D remains unclear. CDR1 LGHNA and CDR2 YSLEER come from the germline V gene. CDR3 size: 16 residues.

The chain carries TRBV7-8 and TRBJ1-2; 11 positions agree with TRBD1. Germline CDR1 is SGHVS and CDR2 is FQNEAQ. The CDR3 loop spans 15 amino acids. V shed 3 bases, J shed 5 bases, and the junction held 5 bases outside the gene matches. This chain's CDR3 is CASSFGQGALYGYTF. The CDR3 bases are TGTGCCAGCAGCTTTGGACAGGGGGCCTTATATGGCTACACCTTC.

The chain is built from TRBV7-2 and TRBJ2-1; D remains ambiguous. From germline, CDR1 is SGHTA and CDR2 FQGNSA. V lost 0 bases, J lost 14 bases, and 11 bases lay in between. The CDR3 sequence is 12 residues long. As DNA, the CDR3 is TGTGCCAGCAGCTTAGCAGCTAGTTTCAAGTTCTTC. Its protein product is CASSLAASFKFF.

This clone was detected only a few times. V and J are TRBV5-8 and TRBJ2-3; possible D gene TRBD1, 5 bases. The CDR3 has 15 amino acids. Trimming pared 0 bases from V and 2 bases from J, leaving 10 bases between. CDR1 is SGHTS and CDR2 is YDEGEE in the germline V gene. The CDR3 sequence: CASSLGVRDTDTQYF. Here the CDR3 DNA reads TGTGCCAGCAGCTTGGGGGTCAGGGACACAGATACGCAGTATTTT.

CDR3 nucleotides: TGTGCCAGCAGCTCCGGCCGGACAGGACAAGAGACCCAGTACTTC. Residues: CASSSGRTGQETQYF. The V call is TRBV7-8, the J call TRBJ2-5, with 7 bases aligning to TRBD1. Trimming at V came to 4 bases and at J to 2 bases, leaving 7 bases not matched to a gene. Germline V CDR1 and CDR2: SGHVS, FQNEAQ. The CDR3 covers 15 residues.

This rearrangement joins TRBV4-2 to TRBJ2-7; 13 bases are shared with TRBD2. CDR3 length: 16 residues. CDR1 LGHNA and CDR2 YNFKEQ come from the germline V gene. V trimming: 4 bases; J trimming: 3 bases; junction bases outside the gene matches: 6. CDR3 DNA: TGTGCCAGCAGCCCCCGACTAGCGGGGGGCCACTACGAGCAGTACTTC. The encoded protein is CASSPRLAGGHYEQYF.

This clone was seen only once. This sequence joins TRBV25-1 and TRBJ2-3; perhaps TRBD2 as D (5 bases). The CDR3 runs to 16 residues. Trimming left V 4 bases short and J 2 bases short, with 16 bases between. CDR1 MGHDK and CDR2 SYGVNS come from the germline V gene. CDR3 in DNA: TGTGCCAGCAGTGGGGGAGTTGGTAGGTTCACAGATACGCAGTATTTT. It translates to CASSGGVGRFTDTQYF.

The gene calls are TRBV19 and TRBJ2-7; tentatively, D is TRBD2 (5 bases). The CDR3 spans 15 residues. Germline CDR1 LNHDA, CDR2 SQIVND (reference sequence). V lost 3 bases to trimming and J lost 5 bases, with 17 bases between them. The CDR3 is CASSIQAARFDEQYF. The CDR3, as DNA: TGTGCCAGTAGTATCCAAGCGGCCAGGTTCGACGAGCAGTACTTC. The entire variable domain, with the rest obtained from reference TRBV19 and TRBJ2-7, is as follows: DGGITQSPKYLFRKEGQNVTLSCEQNLNHDAMYWYRQDPGQGLRLIYYSQIVNDFQKGDIAEGYSVSREKKESFPLTVTSAQKNPTAFYLCASSIQAARFDEQYFGPGTRLTVT.

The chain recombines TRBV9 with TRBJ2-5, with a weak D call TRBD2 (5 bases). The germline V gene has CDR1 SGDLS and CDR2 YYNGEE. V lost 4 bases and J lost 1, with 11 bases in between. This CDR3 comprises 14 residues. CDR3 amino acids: CASSPRTSQETQYF. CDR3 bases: TGTGCCAGCAGCCCCCGGACTTCCCAAGAGACCCAGTACTTC.

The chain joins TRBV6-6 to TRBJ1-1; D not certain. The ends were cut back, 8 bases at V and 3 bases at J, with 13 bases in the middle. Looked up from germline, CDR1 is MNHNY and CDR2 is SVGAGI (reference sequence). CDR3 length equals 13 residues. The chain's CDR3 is CASAPWRDTEAFF. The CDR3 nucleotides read TGTGCCAGCGCCCCTTGGCGGGACACTGAAGCTTTCTTT.

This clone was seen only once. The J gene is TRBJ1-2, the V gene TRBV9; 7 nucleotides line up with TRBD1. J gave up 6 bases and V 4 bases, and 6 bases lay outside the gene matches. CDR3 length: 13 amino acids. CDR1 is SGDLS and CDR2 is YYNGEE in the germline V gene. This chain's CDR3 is CASSFTGDDGYTF. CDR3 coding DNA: TGTGCCAGCAGCTTCACAGGGGATGATGGCTACACCTTC.

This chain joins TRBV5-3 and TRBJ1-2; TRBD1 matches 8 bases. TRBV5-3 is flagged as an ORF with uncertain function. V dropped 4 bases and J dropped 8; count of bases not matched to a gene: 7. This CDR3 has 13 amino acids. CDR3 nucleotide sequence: TGTGCCAGAAGCCGGACAGGGAAGGGAGGCTACACCTTC. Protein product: CARSRTGKGGYTF.

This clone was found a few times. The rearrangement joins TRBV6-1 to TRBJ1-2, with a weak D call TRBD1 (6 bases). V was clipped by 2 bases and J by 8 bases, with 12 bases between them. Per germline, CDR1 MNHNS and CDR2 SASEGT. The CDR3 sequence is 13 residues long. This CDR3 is CASSETDRIGYTF. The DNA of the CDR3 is TGTGCCAGCAGTGAAACCGACAGGATCGGCTACACCTTC.

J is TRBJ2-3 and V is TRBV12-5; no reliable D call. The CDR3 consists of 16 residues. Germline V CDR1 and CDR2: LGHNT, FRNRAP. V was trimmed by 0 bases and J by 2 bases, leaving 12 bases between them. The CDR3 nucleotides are TGTGCTAGTGGTTTGGTTCTCCGCCAGGCCACAGATACGCAGTATTTT. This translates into CASGLVLRQATDTQYF.

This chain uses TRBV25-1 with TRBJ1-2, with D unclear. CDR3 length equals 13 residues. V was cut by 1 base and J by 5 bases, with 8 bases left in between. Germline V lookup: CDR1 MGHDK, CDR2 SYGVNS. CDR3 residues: CASSEFGVYGYTF. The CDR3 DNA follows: TGTGCCAGCAGTGAATTCGGGGTATATGGCTACACCTTC.

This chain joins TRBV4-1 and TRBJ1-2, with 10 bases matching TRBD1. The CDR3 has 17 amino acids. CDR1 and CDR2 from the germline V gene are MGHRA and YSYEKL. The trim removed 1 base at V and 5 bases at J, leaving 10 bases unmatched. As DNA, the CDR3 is TGCGCCAGCAGCCAAGCGCCCGGGACAGGGGAGGTATATGGCTACACCTTC. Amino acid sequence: CASSQAPGTGEVYGYTF.